The sequence of this T cell receptor beta chain was determined in a study of CD8 T cells in Susac syndrome. There are 16 residues in the CDR3. Germline CDR1 is DFQATT and CDR2 is SNEGSKA (reference sequence). Losses at the gene ends were 5 bases for V and 0 bases for J; bases not matched to a gene: 5. Study-wide findings and caveats: It was acknowledged in the study that its TCR sequencing and HLA analysis involved a relatively small number of individuals.

Roughly 0.45 to 1 ug RNA was reverse transcribed with random hexamers. Amplification of the TCR beta CDR3 was carried out by immunoSEQ multiplex PCR, which spanned a total of 54 Vbeta and 13 Jbeta segments. TCRdb re-called the immunoSEQ multiplex PCR reads through MiXCR, storing one row per CDR3 protein. The sample includes around 190,000 distinct CDR3 sequences, about 95% of them seen just once. Sequencing of TCR beta was performed on blood CD8+ and CD4+ T cells. In contrast to the negatively isolated CD8+ and CD4+ T cells, TEMRA cells were FACS-enriched. Details on this clonotype: Antigen specificity is unknown.

The sample was CD4+ T cells from PBMCs. V and J are TRBV20-1 and TRBJ2-1; 12 bases are a match to TRBD2. The TCR originated in a human donor in good health. The CDR3 DNA reads as TGCAGTGCTGGGACTAGCGGGTTCAGCTCCTACAATGAGCAGTTCTTC. Amino acids: CSAGTSGFSSYNEQFF.